This entry is about one T cell receptor (beta chain). This clonotype was seen only a few times. What this receptor recognizes is not known. Qualities for individual bases were not recorded, and no much larger clone is one base off. CDR3 length: 15 amino acids, cysteine to phenylalanine. CDR3 DNA only is kept here, 45 bases in frame from base 1. V loses 0 bases of germline sequence and J loses 7 bases, and the interval between the two ends is 10 bases. For CDR1 and CDR2, the germline V gene lists MNHEY and SVGAGI. The data were taken from a study of response to subunit inactivated influenza vaccine (dated by TCRdb to between 2018 and 2020). About the study as a whole: Deep quantitative profiling of the T cell receptor repertoire was used in the study to follow responses to a trivalent subunit inactivated influenza vaccine.

The library was made by RT-PCR. The listed sequencing device is Illumina HiSeq 2500. The public reads were reprocessed in TCRdb via fastp at Q25 and MiXCR, keeping in-frame beta chains. Every distinct CDR3 protein forms one entry, paired with its most common genes and DNA. This sample lists hundreds of thousands of distinct CDR3 sequences; approximately 13% were detected once. The ten biggest clones cover 5.5% to 7% of the sample. The paper's findings and limits, for the study overall: It was suggested by the authors that each seasonal influenza vaccination may recruit only a limited number of new T cells.

Sequencing used PBMCs from blood, obtained 14 to 15 days before vaccination. The chain employs TRBV6-5 and TRBJ1-6, with no reliable assignment of the D segment. The origin of this receptor is a man in his fifties or sixties who received an inactivated influenza vaccine. Donor details come from another sample of the same person, matched by shared clones. The sequenced DNA is TGTGCCAGCAGTTACTCGATCCTTGGGAATTCACCCCTCCACTTT. It translates to CASSYSILGNSPLHF.